Below are 27 T cell receptor beta chains sequenced from a single sample in a study of molecular identifiers for immune sequencing clone quantification. TCRdb re-called the PCR reads with MiXCR, one entry per CDR3 protein. The sample holds some 100,000 distinct CDR3 sequences, roughly 19% seen once. The sequenced material came from naive CD8+ T cells from blood, with Jurkat cell RNA spiked in. Subset given: FACS-sorted CD8+CD4-CCR7+CD45RA+ naive T cells. The receptors derive from a human donor in good health. Some libraries in this study had Jurkat cell RNA spiked in.

To note about this clonotype: This may come from a read error, since a much larger clone is one base off. The chain employs TRBV11-2 and TRBJ1-4; 7 positions match TRBD1. The germline V gene has CDR1 SGHAT and CDR2 FQNNGV. The length of the CDR3 is 17 residues. CDR3 bases: TGTGCCAGCAGCTTAGGCACCACAGGGGTATCTAATGAAAAACTGGTTTTT. Its protein product is CASSLGTTGVSNEKLVF.

This clonotype was picked up many times. V is TRBV27 and J is TRBJ2-3, with TRBD2 as a possible D gene (6 bases). V was clipped by 2 bases and J by 5 bases, with 14 bases between them. Germline CDR1 reads MNHEY; CDR2 reads SMNVEV (reference sequence). The CDR3 is 15 residues long. For the CDR3, the DNA is TGTGCCAGCAGTTTAGCGGGATTTAGAGTAGATACGCAGTATTTT. Its translation: CASSLAGFRVDTQYF.

There are many counts of this clonotype. This chain links TRBV5-5 with TRBJ2-1; D is possibly TRBD1 (6 bases). V was cut by 3 bases and J by 4 bases, with 8 bases left in between. The CDR3 runs to 13 residues. CDR1 and CDR2 (germline): SGHKS, YYEKEE (reference sequence). The CDR3 spells CASSWTVYNEQFF. For the CDR3, the DNA is TGTGCCAGCAGCTGGACAGTATACAATGAGCAGTTCTTC.

This clonotype was counted many times. The rearrangement links TRBV27 to TRBJ2-7; D tentatively reads TRBD1 or TRBD2 (6 bases each). The V gene's germline CDR1 is MNHEY and CDR2 SMNVEV (reference sequence). The V end was cut by 2 bases, the J end by 6 bases, with 11 bases between. CDR3 size: 13 residues. The CDR3 region is CASSLGGPGEQYF. For the CDR3, the DNA is TGTGCCAGCAGTTTAGGGGGGCCGGGCGAGCAGTACTTC.

Regarding this clonotype: At one of its ends the junction is not consistent with the germline gene, which may arise from a read error. V and J are TRBV6-1 and TRBJ1-1; D unresolved. The length of the CDR3 is 14 residues. CDR1 and CDR2 (germline): MNHNS, SASEGT. CDR3 nucleotides: TGTGCTAGCAGTGAAATACGCATGAACACTGAAGCTTTCTTT. It is translated as CASSEIRMNTEAFF.

In nucleotides, the CDR3 is TGTGCCAGCAGTATAACCGGGGAGCTGTTTTTT. Amino acid sequence: CASSITGELFF. This chain connects TRBV12-3 or TRBV12-4 to TRBJ2-2, with no clear D. This CDR3 is built from 11 residues. The V end lost 5 bases, the J end lost 5 bases, and 3 bases lay between the germline ends.

With respect to this clonotype: This may be a read error: a much more frequent sequence differs by one nucleotide. This sequence joins TRBV27 and TRBJ2-7; 7 bases map to TRBD2. Trimming at V came to 7 bases and at J to 7 bases, leaving 13 bases not matched to a gene. The CDR3 has 14 amino acids. Germline-derived CDR1 and CDR2 are MNHEY and SMNVEV (reference sequence). CDR3 region: CASKLTGGSKEQYF. CDR3 nucleotides: TGTGCCAGCAAACTGACTGGCGGGAGCAAGGAGCAGTACTTC.

There are many counts of this clonotype. The V gene is TRBV9, the J gene TRBJ2-1; D possibly corresponds to TRBD1 (6 bases). The germline CDR1 and CDR2 sequences are SGDLS and YYNGEE. This CDR3 region has 15 residues. V lost 0 bases to trimming and J lost 5 bases, with 12 bases between them. CDR3 sequence reads: CASSVGGGMNNEQFF. The CDR3 DNA sequence: TGTGCCAGCAGCGTAGGTGGGGGCATGAACAATGAGCAGTTCTTC.

In this sample, this clonotype turned up many times. The V call is TRBV20-1, the J call TRBJ2-2; a weak D match, TRBD2 (5 bases). Germline V CDR1 and CDR2: DFQATT, SNEGSKA (reference sequence). V lost 0 bases, J lost 4 bases, and 6 bases lay in between. CDR3 length: 13 amino acids. The CDR3 protein is CSAREGVTGELFF. Written as DNA, the CDR3 is TGCAGTGCTAGAGAGGGAGTCACCGGGGAGCTGTTTTTT.

As for this clonotype: A read error may produce the germline difference seen at one junction end. The chain couples TRBV5-8 to TRBJ2-7, with TRBD2 identical over 13 bases. CDR1 and CDR2 from the germline V gene are SGHTS and YDEGEE. The length of the CDR3 is 16 residues. CDR3 DNA: TGTGCCAGAAGCTGGAGGGGACTAGCGGGAATTTACGAGCAGTACTTC. Translation: CARSWRGLAGIYEQYF.

This clonotype was detected many times. The V and J genes are TRBV18 and TRBJ1-4, with a tentative D call TRBD1 (5 bases). The CDR3 length is 14 residues. Trimming shortened V by 3 bases and J by 5 bases, and 10 bases separated the two germline ends. Germline loops: CDR1 KGHSH, CDR2 LQKENI. The CDR3 DNA reads TGTGCCAGCTCACCGGGACGGGAGAATGAAAAACTGTTTTTT. It is translated as CASSPGRENEKLFF.

V and J are TRBV24-1 and TRBJ2-3, with D possibly being TRBD2 (5 bases). V lost 0 bases and J 1 base, leaving 19 bases between the germline ends. Germline V gives CDR1 KGHDR, CDR2 SFDVKD. There are 19 residues in the CDR3. CDR3 in DNA: TGTGCCACCAGTGATTTGGGACTCCGGGCCCCCCAAGGCACAGATACGCAGTATTTT. This codes for CATSDLGLRAPQGTDTQYF.

The chain has TRBV20-1 and TRBJ1-4; D gene ambiguous. Germline CDR1 reads DFQATT; CDR2 reads SNEGSKA (reference sequence). The V end lost 3 bases, the J end lost 0 bases, and 14 bases lay between the germline ends. The length of the CDR3 is 16 residues. The CDR3 DNA follows: TGCAGTGCTAGGGGTAGGGCAGAAGCAACTAATGAAAAACTGTTTTTT. This sequence encodes CSARGRAEATNEKLFF.

This clonotype was counted at least ten times. The CDR3 DNA reads as TGTGCCACCAGCAGAGATTCGGGAGAGCAGTTCTTC. This translates into CATSRDSGEQFF. The genes are TRBV15 and TRBJ2-1, with D perhaps matching TRBD2 (5 bases). V lost 0 bases and J lost 10, with 7 bases in between. CDR1 is LNHNV, CDR2 YYDKDF, per germline (reference sequence). This CDR3 comprises 12 residues.

The chain carries TRBV7-9 and TRBJ2-7; D possibly matches TRBD1 or TRBD2 (5 bases each). The germline CDR1 and CDR2 sequences are SEHNR and FQNEAQ (reference sequence). This CDR3 comprises 14 residues. Trimming stripped 2 bases from V and 3 bases from J, with 11 bases between. The DNA for the CDR3 is TGTGCCAGCAGCTTACAGGGAGAGTTCTACGAGCAGTACTTC. Translation gives CASSLQGEFYEQYF. The whole variable domain, filled in from reference TRBV7-9 and TRBJ2-7, reads DTGVSQNPRHKITKRGQNVTFRCDPISEHNRLYWYRQTLGQGPEFLTYFQNEAQLEKSRLLSDRFSAERPKGSFSTLEIQRTEQGDSAMYLCASSLQGEFYEQYFGPGTRLTVT.

V is TRBV27 and J is TRBJ2-1; TRBD1 matches at 8 bases. Germline CDR1 MNHEY, CDR2 SMNVEV (reference sequence). The V segment lost 6 bases and the J segment 10 bases; nucleotides outside the gene matches: 11. The CDR3 is made up of 14 amino acids. CDR3 nucleotide sequence: TGTGCCAGCAGCTCGGCGGGACAGGTGGTGGAGCAGTTCTTC. It yields the protein CASSSAGQVVEQFF.

This clonotype was found many times. The chain combines TRBV20-1 with TRBJ2-7; D ambiguous. This CDR3 has 16 amino acids. Trimming pared 0 bases from V and 5 bases from J, leaving 20 bases between. CDR1 is DFQATT, CDR2 SNEGSKA, per germline (reference sequence). The CDR3 loop reads CSARDTAVSYWDEQYF. The CDR3, as DNA: TGCAGTGCTAGAGATACCGCCGTCTCGTATTGGGACGAGCAGTACTTC.

On this clonotype: One base away lies a much larger clone, so this may be a sequencing read error. The chain uses TRBV2 and TRBJ1-4; D is unresolved. Germline assignment: CDR1 SNHLY and CDR2 FYNNEI. CDR3 length: 10 residues. Trimming took 7 bases from V and 7 from J, leaving 4 bases between them. CDR3 bases: TGTGCCAGCATGGGTGAAAAACTGTTTTTT. Its protein product is CASMGEKLFF.

Notes on this clonotype: The missing conserved phenylalanine or tryptophan at the end of this CDR3 makes a read error likely. This chain connects TRBV27 to TRBJ2-3, with 7 nucleotides matching TRBD1. This CDR3 contains 13 residues. In germline, CDR1 is MNHEY, CDR2 SMNVEV (reference sequence). CDR3 in amino acids: CASSLSGQNTQYS. The CDR3 nucleotides read TGTGCCAGCAGTTTATCGGGACAGAATACACAGTATTCT.

This clonotype was seen just once. This CDR3 is CASGSGLGYSVTQYF. Here the CDR3 DNA reads TGTGCCAGCGGCTCCGGACTGGGCTATTCAGTTACGCAGTATTTT. The gene calls are TRBV7-7 and TRBJ2-3, with D perhaps matching TRBD2 (5 bases). Trimming took off 8 bases at V and 8 bases at J, with 23 bases between the two ends. Looked up from germline, CDR1 is SSHAT and CDR2 is FNYEAQ (reference sequence). This CDR3 comprises 15 residues.

This clonotype was picked up many times. The V gene is TRBV13, the J gene TRBJ2-5; TRBD2 might be the D (7 bases). The CDR3 has 17 amino acids. The V end lost 1 base, the J end lost 1 base, and 16 bases lay between the germline ends. The germline V gene encodes CDR1 PRHDT and CDR2 FYEKMQ (reference sequence). The CDR3 sequence: CASSLAGGLNLQETQYF. Here the CDR3 DNA reads TGTGCCAGCAGCTTAGCGGGGGGCCTTAACCTCCAAGAGACCCAGTACTTC.

This clonotype was recorded many times. The chain uses TRBV12-3 or TRBV12-4 and TRBJ2-5; 10 bases are a match to TRBD2. The length of the CDR3 is 19 residues. Germline trimming cut 3 bases from V and 2 bases from J; bases unmatched to any gene: 15. CDR3: CASSFSGPSGLANQETQYF. The CDR3 bases are TGTGCCAGCAGTTTTTCTGGGCCCTCGGGACTAGCGAATCAAGAGACCCAGTACTTC.

There are many counts of this clonotype. The rearrangement joins TRBV5-5 to TRBJ2-5; D remains ambiguous. The germline gives CDR1 SGHKS, CDR2 YYEKEE (reference sequence). This CDR3 spans 16 amino acids. Trimming stripped 2 bases from V and 1 base from J, with 15 bases between. In nucleotides, the CDR3 is TGTGCCAGCAGCTTTACCCCCGGGCCAACCCAAGAGACCCAGTACTTC. Its protein product is CASSFTPGPTQETQYF.

This clonotype occurred many times. CDR3 residues: CASSLPQFQETQYF. The CDR3 DNA sequence: TGTGCCAGCAGTCTCCCGCAGTTCCAAGAGACCCAGTACTTC. The V gene is TRBV28, the J gene TRBJ2-5, with unresolved D. V shed 5 bases and J shed 1 base, with 11 bases lying between them. Germline V lookup: CDR1 MDHEN, CDR2 SYDVKM. The CDR3 is 14 residues long.

At least ten counts were recorded for this clonotype. V is TRBV6-2 or TRBV6-3 and J is TRBJ2-2, with TRBD1 as a possible D gene (6 bases). The CDR3 contains 14 residues. With 5 bases removed from V and 1 base from J, the gap between germline ends came to 8 bases. CDR1 is MNHEY and CDR2 is SVGEGT in the germline V gene. As DNA, the CDR3 is TGTGCCAGCAGTATGACAGGGAACACCGGGGAGCTGTTTTTT. Amino acids: CASSMTGNTGELFF.

This clonotype occurred many times. The CDR3 does not close with the conserved phenylalanine or tryptophan, likely indicating a read error. No DNA is shown, since the ends of the CDR3 on it are uncertain; the CDR3 is the one TCRdb lists. The chain links TRBV6-5 to TRBJ2-5; TRBD2 is taken as the D call from the table, unchecked against the DNA. Germline V gene data show CDR1 as MNHEY and CDR2 as SVGAGI. The CDR3 comprises 9 residues, both ends counted. CDR3 sequence: CASSRPAGN.

This clonotype has a count of ten or more. The rearrangement links TRBV28 to TRBJ1-4; perhaps TRBD1 as D (5 bases). From germline, CDR1 is MDHEN and CDR2 SYDVKM. V lost 6 bases and J lost 7, with 15 bases in between. The CDR3 runs 14 residues. The CDR3 spells CASSPGISSEKLFF. The CDR3 DNA reads TGTGCCAGCAGCCCAGGGATCTCTAGTGAAAAACTGTTTTTT.